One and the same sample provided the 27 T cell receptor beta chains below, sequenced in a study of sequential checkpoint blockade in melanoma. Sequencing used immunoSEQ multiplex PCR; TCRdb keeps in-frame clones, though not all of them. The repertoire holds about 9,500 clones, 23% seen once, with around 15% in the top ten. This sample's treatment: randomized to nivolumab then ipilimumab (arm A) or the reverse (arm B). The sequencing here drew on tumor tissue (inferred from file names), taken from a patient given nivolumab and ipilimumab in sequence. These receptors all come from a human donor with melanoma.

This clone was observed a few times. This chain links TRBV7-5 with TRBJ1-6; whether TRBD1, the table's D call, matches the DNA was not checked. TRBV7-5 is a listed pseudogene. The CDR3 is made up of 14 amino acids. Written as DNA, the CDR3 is TGTGCCAGCAGCTTAGCAGGAATCTCTTCACCCCTCCACTTT. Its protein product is CASSLAGISSPLHF.

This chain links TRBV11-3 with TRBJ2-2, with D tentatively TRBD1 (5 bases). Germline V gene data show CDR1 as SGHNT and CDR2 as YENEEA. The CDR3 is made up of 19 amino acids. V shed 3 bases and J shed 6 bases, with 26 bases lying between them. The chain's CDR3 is CASSLEAWPLGLGAGELFF. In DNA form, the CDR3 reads TGTGCCAGCAGCTTGGAAGCGTGGCCATTGGGGCTTGGGGCCGGGGAGCTGTTTTTT.

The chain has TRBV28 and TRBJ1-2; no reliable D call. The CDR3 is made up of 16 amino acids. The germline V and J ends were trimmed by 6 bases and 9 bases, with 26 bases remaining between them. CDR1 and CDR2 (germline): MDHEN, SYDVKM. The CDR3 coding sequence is TGTGCCAGCAGCCCTGACAAACCCCGGAGTATTTCTCGCTACACCTTC. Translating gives CASSPDKPRSISRYTF.

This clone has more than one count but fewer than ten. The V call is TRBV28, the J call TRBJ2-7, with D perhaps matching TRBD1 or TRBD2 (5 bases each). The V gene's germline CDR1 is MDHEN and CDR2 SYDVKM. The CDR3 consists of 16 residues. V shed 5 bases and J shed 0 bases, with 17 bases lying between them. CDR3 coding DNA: TGTGCCAGCAGTAATCCGGGACCGCTGAGCTCCTACGAGCAGTACGTC. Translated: CASSNPGPLSSYEQYV.

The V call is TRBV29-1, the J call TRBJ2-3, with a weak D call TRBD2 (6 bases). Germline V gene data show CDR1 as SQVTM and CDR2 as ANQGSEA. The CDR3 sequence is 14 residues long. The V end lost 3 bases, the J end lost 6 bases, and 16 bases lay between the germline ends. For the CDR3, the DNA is TGCAGCGTTGATCGAGGACCGCGGGACGATACGCAGTATTTT. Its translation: CSVDRGPRDDTQYF.

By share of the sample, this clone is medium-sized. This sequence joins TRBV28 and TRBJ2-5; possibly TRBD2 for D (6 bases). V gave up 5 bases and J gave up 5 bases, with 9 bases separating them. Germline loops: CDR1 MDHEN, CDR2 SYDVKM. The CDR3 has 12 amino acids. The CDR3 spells CASSPSGETQYF. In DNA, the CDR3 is TGTGCCAGCAGTCCCAGCGGGGAGACCCAGTACTTC.

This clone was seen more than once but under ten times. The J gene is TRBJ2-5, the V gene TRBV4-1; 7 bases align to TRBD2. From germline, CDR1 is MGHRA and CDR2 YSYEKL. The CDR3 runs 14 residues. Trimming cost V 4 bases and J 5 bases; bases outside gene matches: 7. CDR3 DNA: TGCGCCAGCAGCCGATCAGCGGGGCGGGAGACCCAGTACTTC. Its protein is CASSRSAGRETQYF.

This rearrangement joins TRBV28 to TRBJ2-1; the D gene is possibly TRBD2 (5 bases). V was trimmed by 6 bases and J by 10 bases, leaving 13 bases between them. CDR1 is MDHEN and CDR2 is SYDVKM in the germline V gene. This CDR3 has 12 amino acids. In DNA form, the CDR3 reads TGTGCCAGCAGCCCATGGAGGTGGGAGCAGTTCTTC. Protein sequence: CASSPWRWEQFF.

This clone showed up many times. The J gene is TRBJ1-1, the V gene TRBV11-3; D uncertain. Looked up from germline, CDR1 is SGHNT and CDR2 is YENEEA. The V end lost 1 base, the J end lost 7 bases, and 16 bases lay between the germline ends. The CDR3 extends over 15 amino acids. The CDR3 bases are TGTGCCAGCAGCTTAGGGCCGGGTGGTTATAATGAAGCTTTCTTT. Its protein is CASSLGPGGYNEAFF. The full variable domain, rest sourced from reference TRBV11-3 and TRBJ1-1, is EAGVVQSPRYKIIEKKQPVAFWCNPISGHNTLYWYLQNLGQGPELLIRYENEEAVDDSQLPKDRFSAERLKGVDSTLKIQPAELGDSAVYLCASSLGPGGYNEAFFGQGTRLTVV.

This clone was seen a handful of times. The CDR3 region is CAISQGETSYGYTF. Here the CDR3 DNA reads TGTGCCATCTCCCAGGGGGAGACGTCTTATGGCTACACCTTC. The chain joins TRBV6-8 to TRBJ1-2; 7 positions agree with TRBD1. CDR1 and CDR2 (germline): MNHGY, SAAAGT. V shed 10 bases, J shed 5 bases, and the junction held 13 bases outside the gene matches. This CDR3 contains 14 residues.

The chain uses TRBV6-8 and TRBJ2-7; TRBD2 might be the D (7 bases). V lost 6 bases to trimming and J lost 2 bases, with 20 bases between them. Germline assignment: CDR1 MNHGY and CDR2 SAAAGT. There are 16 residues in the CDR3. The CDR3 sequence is CASSPILGGAPYEQYF. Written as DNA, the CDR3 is TGTGCCAGCAGCCCGATATTGGGGGGGGCACCCTACGAGCAGTACTTC.

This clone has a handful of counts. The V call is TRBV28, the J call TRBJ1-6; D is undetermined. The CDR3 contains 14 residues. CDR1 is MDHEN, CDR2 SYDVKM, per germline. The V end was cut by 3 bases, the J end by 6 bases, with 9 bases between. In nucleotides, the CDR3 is TGTGCCAGCAGTTTGATCCACAGTAATTCACCCCTCCACTTT. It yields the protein CASSLIHSNSPLHF.

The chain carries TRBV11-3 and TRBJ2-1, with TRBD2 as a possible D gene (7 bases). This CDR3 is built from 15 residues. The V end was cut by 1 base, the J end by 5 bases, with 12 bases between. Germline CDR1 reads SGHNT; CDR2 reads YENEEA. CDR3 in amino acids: CASSLVRGGHNEQFF. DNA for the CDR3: TGTGCCAGCAGCTTAGTAAGGGGGGGCCACAATGAGCAGTTCTTC. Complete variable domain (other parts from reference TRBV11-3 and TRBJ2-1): EAGVVQSPRYKIIEKKQPVAFWCNPISGHNTLYWYLQNLGQGPELLIRYENEEAVDDSQLPKDRFSAERLKGVDSTLKIQPAELGDSAVYLCASSLVRGGHNEQFFGPGTRLTVL.

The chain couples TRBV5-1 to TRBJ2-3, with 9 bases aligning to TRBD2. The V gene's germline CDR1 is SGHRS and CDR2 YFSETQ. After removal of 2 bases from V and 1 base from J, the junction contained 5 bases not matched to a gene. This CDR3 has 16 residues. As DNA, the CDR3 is TGCGCCAGCAGCTTAGGGACTAGCCCGCGCACAGATACGCAGTATTTT. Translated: CASSLGTSPRTDTQYF.

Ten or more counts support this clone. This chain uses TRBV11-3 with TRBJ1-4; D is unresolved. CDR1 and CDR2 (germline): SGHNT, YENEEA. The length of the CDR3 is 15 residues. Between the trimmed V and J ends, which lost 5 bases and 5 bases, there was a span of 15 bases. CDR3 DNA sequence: TGTGCCAGCAGCCTCACTGGCAGACCGAATGAAAAACTGTTTTTT. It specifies CASSLTGRPNEKLFF.

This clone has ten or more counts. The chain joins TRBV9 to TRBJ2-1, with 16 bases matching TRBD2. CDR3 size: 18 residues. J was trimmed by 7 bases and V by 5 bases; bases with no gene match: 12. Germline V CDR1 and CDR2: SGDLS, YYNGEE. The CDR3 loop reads CASSAPGLAGGPGNEQFF. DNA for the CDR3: TGTGCCAGCAGTGCCCCGGGACTAGCGGGGGGGCCAGGAAATGAGCAGTTCTTC.

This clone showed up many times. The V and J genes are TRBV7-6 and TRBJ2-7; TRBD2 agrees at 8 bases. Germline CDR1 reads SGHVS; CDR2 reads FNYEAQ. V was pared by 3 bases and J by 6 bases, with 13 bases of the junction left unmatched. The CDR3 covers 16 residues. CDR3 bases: TGTGCCAGCAGCTTGGGAGGCGGGGGGCCTTTTAGCGAGCAGTACTTC. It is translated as CASSLGGGGPFSEQYF.

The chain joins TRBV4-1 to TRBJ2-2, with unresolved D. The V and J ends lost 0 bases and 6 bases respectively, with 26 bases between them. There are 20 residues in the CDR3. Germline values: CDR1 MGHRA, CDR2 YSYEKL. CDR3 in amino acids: CASSQELIRTYPQAPGELFF. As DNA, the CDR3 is TGCGCCAGCAGCCAAGAATTAATCCGGACCTATCCACAAGCCCCCGGGGAGCTGTTTTTT.

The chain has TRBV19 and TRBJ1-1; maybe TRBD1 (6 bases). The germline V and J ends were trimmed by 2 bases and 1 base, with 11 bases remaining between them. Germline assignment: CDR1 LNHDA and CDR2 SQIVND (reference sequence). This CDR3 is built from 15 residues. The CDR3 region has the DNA TGTGCCAGTAGTATATCAGGGGCTTGGAACACTGAAGCTTTCTTT. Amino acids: CASSISGAWNTEAFF. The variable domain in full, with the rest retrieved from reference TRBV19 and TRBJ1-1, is DGGITQSPKYLFRKEGQNVTLSCEQNLNHDAMYWYRQDPGQGLRLIYYSQIVNDFQKGDIAEGYSVSREKKESFPLTVTSAQKNPTAFYLCASSISGAWNTEAFFGQGTRLTVV.

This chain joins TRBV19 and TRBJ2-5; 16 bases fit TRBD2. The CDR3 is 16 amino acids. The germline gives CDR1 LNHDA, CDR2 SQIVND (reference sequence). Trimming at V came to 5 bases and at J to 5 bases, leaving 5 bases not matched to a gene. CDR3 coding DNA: TGTGCCAGTAGTCCGGGACTAGCGGGGGGGCACGAGACCCAGTACTTC. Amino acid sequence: CASSPGLAGGHETQYF.

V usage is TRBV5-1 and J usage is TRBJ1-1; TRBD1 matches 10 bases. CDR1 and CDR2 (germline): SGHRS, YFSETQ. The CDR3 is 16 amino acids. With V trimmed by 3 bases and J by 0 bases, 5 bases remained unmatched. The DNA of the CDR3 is TGCGCCAGCAGCTACGACAGGGGGCGCATGAACACTGAAGCTTTCTTT. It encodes CASSYDRGRMNTEAFF.

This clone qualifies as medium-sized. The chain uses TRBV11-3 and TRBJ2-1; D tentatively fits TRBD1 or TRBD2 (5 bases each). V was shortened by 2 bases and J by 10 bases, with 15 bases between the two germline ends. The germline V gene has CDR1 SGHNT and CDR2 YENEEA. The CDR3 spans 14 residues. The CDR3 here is CASSLPGAVSEQFF. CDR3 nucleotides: TGTGCCAGCAGCTTACCCGGGGCAGTCAGCGAGCAGTTCTTC.

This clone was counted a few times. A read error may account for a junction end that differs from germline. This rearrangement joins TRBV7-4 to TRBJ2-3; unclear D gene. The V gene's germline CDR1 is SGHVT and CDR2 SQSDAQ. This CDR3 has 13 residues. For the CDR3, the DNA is TGTGCCAGCAGCTTAGCCCCTAAAGATACGCTGTATTTT. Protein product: CASSLAPKDTLYF.

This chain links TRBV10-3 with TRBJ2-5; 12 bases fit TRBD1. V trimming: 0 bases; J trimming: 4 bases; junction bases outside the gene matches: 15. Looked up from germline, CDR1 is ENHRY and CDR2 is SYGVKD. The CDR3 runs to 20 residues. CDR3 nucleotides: TGTGCCATCAGTGAGTCGCCTTCCTCGACCGGGACAGGGGGCCGAGAGACCCAGTACTTC. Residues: CAISESPSSTGTGGRETQYF.

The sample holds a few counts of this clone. As DNA, the CDR3 is TGTGCCACCAGCAGAGATAAGAGGGTTAATGAAAAACTGTTTTTT. Its translation is CATSRDKRVNEKLFF. V usage is TRBV15 and J usage is TRBJ1-4; D is unresolved. V was pared by 0 bases and J by 4 bases, with 9 bases between. Germline CDR1 is LNHNV and CDR2 is YYDKDF (reference sequence). The CDR3 totals 15 residues. Full variable domain (remainder filled in from reference TRBV15 and TRBJ1-4): DAMVIQNPRYQVTQFGKPVTLSCSQTLNHNVMYWYQQKSSQAPKLLFHYYDKDFNNEADTPDNFQSRRPNTSFCFLDIRSPGLGDTAMYLCATSRDKRVNEKLFFGSGTQLSVL.

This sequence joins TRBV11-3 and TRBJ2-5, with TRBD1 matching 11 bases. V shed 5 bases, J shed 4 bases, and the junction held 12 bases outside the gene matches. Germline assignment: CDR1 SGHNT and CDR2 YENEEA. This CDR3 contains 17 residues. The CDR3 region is CASSNYQPDRGRETQYF. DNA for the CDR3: TGTGCCAGCAGCAATTATCAGCCGGACAGGGGGCGAGAGACCCAGTACTTC.

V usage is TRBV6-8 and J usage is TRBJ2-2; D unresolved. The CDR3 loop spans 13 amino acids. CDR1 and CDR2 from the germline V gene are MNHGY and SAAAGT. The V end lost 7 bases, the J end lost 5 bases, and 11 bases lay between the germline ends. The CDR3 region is CASNSIGTGELFF. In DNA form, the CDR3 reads TGTGCCAGCAATTCGATCGGGACCGGGGAGCTGTTTTTT.